This T cell receptor (beta chain) was obtained from a study of cytomegalovirus exposure and HLA in healthy donors. Germline CDR1 and CDR2: SGHDT and YYEEEE. V was pared by 6 bases and J by 4 bases, with 4 bases of the junction left unmatched. CDR3 length: 13 amino acids. Only in-frame clones appear in the TCRdb table, and some are missing; sequencing was by immunoSEQ multiplex PCR. The sample yields approximately 98,000 clones, around 85% seen once. The source material was PBMCs. This chain joins TRBV5-6 and TRBJ1-3; 7 bases map to TRBD1. The receptor was isolated from a woman between 18 and 29 years old in good health and CMV-seronegative. As DNA, the CDR3 is TGTGCCAGCAACACAGGGGCCGGAAACACCATATATTTT. Encoded protein: CASNTGAGNTIYF.